A single T cell receptor (beta chain) is shown here with its context. It was treatment-naive patients with stable or active relapsing-remitting disease who made up the multiple sclerosis controls. The sample comes from a study of CD8 T cells in Susac syndrome. The RNA, about 0.5 to 1 ug, was put through reverse transcription using random hexamers. TCRdb passed the immunoSEQ multiplex PCR reads through MiXCR, listing each CDR3 protein once. The sample includes over 300,000 distinct CDR3 sequences, roughly 94% seen only once; the top ten take approximately 0.065%. The TCR originated in a human donor with multiple sclerosis. Sequenced material: CD4+ T cells from PBMCs.

CDR3 region: CASSETQHTEAFF. DNA of the CDR3: TGTGCCAGCAGTGAGACACAGCACACTGAAGCTTTCTTT. J is TRBJ1-1 and V is TRBV6-4; D not certain. In germline, CDR1 is MRHNA, CDR2 SNTAGT. CDR3 length equals 13 residues. V was clipped by 3 bases and J by 3 bases, with 8 bases between them.